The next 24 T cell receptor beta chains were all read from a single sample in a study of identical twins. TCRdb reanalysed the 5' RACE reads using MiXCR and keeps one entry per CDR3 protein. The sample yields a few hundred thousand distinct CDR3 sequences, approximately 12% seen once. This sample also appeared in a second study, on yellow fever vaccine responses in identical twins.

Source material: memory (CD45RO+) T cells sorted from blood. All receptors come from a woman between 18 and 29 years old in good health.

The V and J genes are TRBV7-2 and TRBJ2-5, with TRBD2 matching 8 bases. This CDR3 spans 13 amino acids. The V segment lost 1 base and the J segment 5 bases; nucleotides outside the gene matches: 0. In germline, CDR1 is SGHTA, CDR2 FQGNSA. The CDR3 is CASSLGLAETQYF. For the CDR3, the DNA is TGTGCCAGCAGCTTAGGACTAGCGGAGACCCAGTACTTC.

DNA of the CDR3: TGTGCCAGCAGCCAAGATTACGGCGGGACTAGCACAGATACGCAGTATTTT. Amino acids: CASSQDYGGTSTDTQYF. This chain links TRBV4-2 with TRBJ2-3, with TRBD2 as a possible D gene (6 bases). V lost 0 bases, J lost 0 bases, and 13 bases lay in between. CDR1 LGHNA and CDR2 YNFKEQ come from the germline V gene. CDR3 length: 17 residues.

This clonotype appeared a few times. CDR3 loop: CASSLTGGRTGELFF. CDR3 sequence (DNA): TGTGCCAGCAGCTTAACAGGGGGCCGGACCGGGGAGCTGTTTTTT. This rearrangement joins TRBV7-8 to TRBJ2-2; 9 bases agree with TRBD1. Germline V gene sequence: CDR1 SGHVS, CDR2 FQNEAQ. J gave up 5 bases and V 2 bases, and 3 bases lay outside the gene matches. The CDR3 is 15 amino acids.

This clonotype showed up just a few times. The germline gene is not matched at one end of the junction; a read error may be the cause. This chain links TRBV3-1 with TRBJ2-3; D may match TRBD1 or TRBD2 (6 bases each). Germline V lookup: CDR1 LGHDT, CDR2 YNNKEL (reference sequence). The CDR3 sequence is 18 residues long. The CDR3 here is CASSQVFPGGQLTNTQYF. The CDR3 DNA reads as TGTGCCAGCAGCCAAGTGTTCCCCGGGGGCCAGCTCACAAATACGCAGTATTTT.

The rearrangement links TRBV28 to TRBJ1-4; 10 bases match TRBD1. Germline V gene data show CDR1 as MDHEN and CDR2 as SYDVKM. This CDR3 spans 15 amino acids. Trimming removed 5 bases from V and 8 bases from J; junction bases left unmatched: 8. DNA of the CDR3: TGTGCCAGCAGTACGCCCGGGACAGGGGTAGAAAAACTGTTTTTT. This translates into CASSTPGTGVEKLFF.

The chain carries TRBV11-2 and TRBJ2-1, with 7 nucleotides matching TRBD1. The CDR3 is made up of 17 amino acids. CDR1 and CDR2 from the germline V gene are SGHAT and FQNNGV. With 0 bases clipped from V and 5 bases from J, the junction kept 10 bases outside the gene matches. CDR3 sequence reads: CASSLDPRQGKNNEQFF. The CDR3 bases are TGTGCCAGCAGCTTAGATCCTCGACAGGGTAAAAACAATGAGCAGTTCTTC. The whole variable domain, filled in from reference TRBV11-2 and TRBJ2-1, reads EAGVAQSPRYKIIEKRQSVAFWCNPISGHATLYWYQQILGQGPKLLIQFQNNGVVDDSQLPKDRFSAERLKGVDSTLKIQPAKLEDSAVYLCASSLDPRQGKNNEQFFGPGTRLTVL.

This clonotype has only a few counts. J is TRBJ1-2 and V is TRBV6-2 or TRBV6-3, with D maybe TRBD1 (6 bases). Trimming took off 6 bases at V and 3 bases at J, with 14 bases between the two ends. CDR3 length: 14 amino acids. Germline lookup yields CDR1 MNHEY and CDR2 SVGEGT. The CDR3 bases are TGTGCCAGCAGACCCGTGACAGGAGACTATGGCTACACCTTC. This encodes CASRPVTGDYGYTF.

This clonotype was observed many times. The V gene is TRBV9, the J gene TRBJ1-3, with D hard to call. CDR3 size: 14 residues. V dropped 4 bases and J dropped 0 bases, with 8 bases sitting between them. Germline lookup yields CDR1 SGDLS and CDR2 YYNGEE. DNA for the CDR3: TGTGCCAGCAGCATTGCGGTCTCTGGAAACACCATATATTTT. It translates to CASSIAVSGNTIYF.

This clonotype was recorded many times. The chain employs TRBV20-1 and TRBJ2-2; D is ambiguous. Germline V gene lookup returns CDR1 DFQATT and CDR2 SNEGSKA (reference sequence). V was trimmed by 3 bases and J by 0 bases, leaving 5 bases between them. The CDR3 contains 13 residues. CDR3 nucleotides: TGCAGTGCTAGCCACCCGAACACCGGGGAGCTGTTTTTT. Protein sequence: CSASHPNTGELFF.

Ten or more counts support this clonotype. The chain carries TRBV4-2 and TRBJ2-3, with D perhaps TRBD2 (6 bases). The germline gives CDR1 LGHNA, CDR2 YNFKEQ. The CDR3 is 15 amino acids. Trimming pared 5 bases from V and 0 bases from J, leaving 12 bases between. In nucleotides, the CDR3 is TGTGCCAGCAGCTTACAACTAGCTAGCACAGATACGCAGTATTTT. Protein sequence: CASSLQLASTDTQYF.

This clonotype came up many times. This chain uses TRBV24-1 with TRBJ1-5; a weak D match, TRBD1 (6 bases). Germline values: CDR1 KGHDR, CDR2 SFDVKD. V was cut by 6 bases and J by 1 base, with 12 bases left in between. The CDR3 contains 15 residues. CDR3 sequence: CATSPGGSSNQPQHF. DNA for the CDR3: TGTGCCACCAGTCCGGGGGGCAGCAGCAATCAGCCCCAGCATTTT.

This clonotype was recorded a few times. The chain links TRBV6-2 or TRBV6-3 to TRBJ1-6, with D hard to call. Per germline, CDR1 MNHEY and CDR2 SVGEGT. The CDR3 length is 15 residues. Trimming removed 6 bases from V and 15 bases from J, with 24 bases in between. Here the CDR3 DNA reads TGTGCCAGCAGCTTACTCGGGCAAGGGTTTGATCACCTCCACTTT. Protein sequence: CASSLLGQGFDHLHF.

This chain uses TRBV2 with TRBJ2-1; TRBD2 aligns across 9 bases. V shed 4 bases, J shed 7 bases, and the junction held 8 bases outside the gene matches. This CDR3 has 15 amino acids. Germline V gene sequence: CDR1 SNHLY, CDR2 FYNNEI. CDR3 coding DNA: TGTGCCAGCAGTGGGGGAGCGGGGGGCAGTAATGAGCAGTTCTTC. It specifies CASSGGAGGSNEQFF.

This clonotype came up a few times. CDR3 in DNA: TGTGCCAGCAGCTTATACGGATCGAACACCGGGGAGCTGTTTTTT. Protein product: CASSLYGSNTGELFF. The chain uses TRBV7-9 and TRBJ2-2; no clear D. Trimming left V 2 bases short and J 0 bases short, with 7 bases between. The CDR3 runs 15 residues. Germline V gene data show CDR1 as SEHNR and CDR2 as FQNEAQ (reference sequence).

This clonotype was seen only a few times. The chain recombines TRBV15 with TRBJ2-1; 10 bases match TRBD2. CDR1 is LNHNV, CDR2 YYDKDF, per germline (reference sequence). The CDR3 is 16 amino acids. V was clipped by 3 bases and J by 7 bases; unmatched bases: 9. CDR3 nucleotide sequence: TGTGCCACCAGCAGGGTGCTAGCGGGAGAAAGAAATGAGCAGTTCTTC. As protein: CATSRVLAGERNEQFF.

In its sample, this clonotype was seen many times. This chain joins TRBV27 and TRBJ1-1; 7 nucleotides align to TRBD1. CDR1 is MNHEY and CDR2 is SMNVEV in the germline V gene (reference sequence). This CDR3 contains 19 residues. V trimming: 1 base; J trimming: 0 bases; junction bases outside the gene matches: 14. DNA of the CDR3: TGTGCCAGCAGTTTATTAGTTAAGGGACAGCATCAGATGAACACTGAAGCTTTCTTT. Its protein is CASSLLVKGQHQMNTEAFF.

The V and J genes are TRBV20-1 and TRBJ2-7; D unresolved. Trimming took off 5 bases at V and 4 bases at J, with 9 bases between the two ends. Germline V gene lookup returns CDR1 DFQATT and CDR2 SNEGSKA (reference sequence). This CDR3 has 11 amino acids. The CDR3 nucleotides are TGCAGTGCTCGGACGAATTACGAGCAGTACTTC. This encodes CSARTNYEQYF.

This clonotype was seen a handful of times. The CDR3 coding sequence is TGCAGCGCAACGGGGCTCGGACAGGGTATTTTTAGTCGGCGGGAGCAGTACTTC. It translates to CSATGLGQGIFSRREQYF. The V and J genes are TRBV29-1 and TRBJ2-7; 8 nucleotides match TRBD1. The germline gives CDR1 SQVTM, CDR2 ANQGSEA. There are 18 residues in the CDR3. J lost 7 bases, V lost 7 bases, and 27 bases had no gene match.

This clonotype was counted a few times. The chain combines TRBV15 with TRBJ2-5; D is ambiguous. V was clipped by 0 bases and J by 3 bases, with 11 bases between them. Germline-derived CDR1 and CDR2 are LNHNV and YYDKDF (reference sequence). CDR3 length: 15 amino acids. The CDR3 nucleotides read TGTGCCACCAGCAGAGATAGATGGGCCGAAGAGACCCAGTACTTC. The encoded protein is CATSRDRWAEETQYF.

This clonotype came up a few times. DNA of the CDR3: TGTGCCAGCAGCTTAGAAGTCAGGGGCGAGCAGTACTTC. It codes for CASSLEVRGEQYF. The chain has TRBV7-6 and TRBJ2-7, with a tentative D call TRBD1 (6 bases). V was pared by 1 base and J by 6 bases, with 10 bases between. The length of the CDR3 is 13 residues. The V gene's germline CDR1 is SGHVS and CDR2 FNYEAQ. Complete variable domain (other parts from reference TRBV7-6 and TRBJ2-7): GAGVSQSPRYKVTKRGQDVALRCDPISGHVSLYWYRQALGQGPEFLTYFNYEAQQDKSGLPNDRFSAERPEGSISTLTIQRTEQRDSAMYRCASSLEVRGEQYFGPGTRLTVT.

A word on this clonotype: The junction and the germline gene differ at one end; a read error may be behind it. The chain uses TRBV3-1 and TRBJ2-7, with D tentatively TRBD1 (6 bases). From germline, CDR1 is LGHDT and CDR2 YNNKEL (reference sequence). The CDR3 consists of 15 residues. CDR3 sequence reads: CATSQDRTPSYEQYF. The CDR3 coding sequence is TGTGCCACCAGCCAAGACAGGACGCCGTCCTACGAGCAGTACTTC.

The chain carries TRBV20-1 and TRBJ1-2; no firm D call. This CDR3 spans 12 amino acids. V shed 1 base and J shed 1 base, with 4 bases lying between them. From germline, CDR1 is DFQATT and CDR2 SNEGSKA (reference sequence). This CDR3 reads CSARVGNYGYTF. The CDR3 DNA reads TGCAGTGCTAGAGTGGGTAACTATGGCTACACCTTC.

CDR3 coding DNA: TGTGCCAGCAGCCGTACACGGGGGAGCTCCTACAATGAGCAGTTCTTC. Its translation is CASSRTRGSSYNEQFF. The genes are TRBV11-2 and TRBJ2-1, with a weak D call TRBD2 (6 bases). CDR3 size: 16 residues. CDR1 and CDR2 from the germline V gene are SGHAT and FQNNGV. Trimming removed 5 bases at V and 0 bases at J, with 14 bases between. The full variable domain, in which reference TRBV11-2 and TRBJ2-1 provide the parts outside the CDR3, is EAGVAQSPRYKIIEKRQSVAFWCNPISGHATLYWYQQILGQGPKLLIQFQNNGVVDDSQLPKDRFSAERLKGVDSTLKIQPAKLEDSAVYLCASSRTRGSSYNEQFFGPGTRLTVL.

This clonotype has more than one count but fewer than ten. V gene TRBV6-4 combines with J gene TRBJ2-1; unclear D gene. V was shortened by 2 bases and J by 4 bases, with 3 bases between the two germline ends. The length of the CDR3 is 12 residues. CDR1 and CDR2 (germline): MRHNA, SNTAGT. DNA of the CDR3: TGTGCCAGCAGTGACGGATACAATGAGCAGTTCTTC. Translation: CASSDGYNEQFF.